Below, 32 T cell receptor beta chains from the same sample are listed, as sequenced in a study of blood T cells in healthy people across ages. With a J-beta primer mix and a sample-barcoded 5' primer, a second PCR ran roughly 6 to 11 cycles. From the 5' RACE reads, TCRdb called clonotypes with MiXCR, one entry per CDR3 protein. The top ten hold roughly a tenth of the sample, which has approximately 900,000 distinct CDR3 sequences, almost 30% seen once. The sample was also reused in another study, on T cells of mothers and their children.

Material: blood. Receptors were obtained from a woman in her forties in good health.

This clonotype was seen at least ten times. The chain has TRBV6-6 and TRBJ1-5; a weak D match, TRBD1 (6 bases). The ends were cut back, 5 bases at V and 1 base at J, with 15 bases in the middle. There are 16 residues in the CDR3. CDR1 and CDR2 from the germline V gene are MNHNY and SVGAGI (reference sequence). The CDR3, as DNA: TGTGCCAGCAGTGCAACACCGGGGGCGAGCAATCAGCCCCAGCATTTT. Residues: CASSATPGASNQPQHF.

The rearrangement joins TRBV12-3 or TRBV12-4 to TRBJ1-1; D possibly corresponds to TRBD1 (5 bases). The V end lost 7 bases, the J end lost 4 bases, and 19 bases lay between the germline ends. This CDR3 region has 15 residues. DNA for the CDR3: TGTGCCAGCACCGCGGCTTGGGGGATTAGCACTGAAGCTTTCTTT. Its protein product is CASTAAWGISTEAFF.

This chain uses TRBV7-2 with TRBJ1-6; unclear D gene. Trimming stripped 1 base from V and 8 bases from J, with 6 bases between. Germline V gene sequence: CDR1 SGHTA, CDR2 FQGNSA. This CDR3 has 13 residues. CDR3 bases: TGTGCCAGCAGCTTAGATGGGGATTCACCCCTCCACTTT. Its translation: CASSLDGDSPLHF.

This clonotype was seen only a few times. The gene calls are TRBV7-2 and TRBJ1-2, with 9 bases matching TRBD1. Germline lookup yields CDR1 SGHTA and CDR2 FQGNSA. The CDR3 has 15 amino acids. J gave up 4 bases and V 4 bases, and 7 bases lay outside the gene matches. CDR3 protein: CASSYGQGPSYGYTF. CDR3 in DNA: TGTGCCAGCAGCTACGGACAGGGGCCCAGCTATGGCTACACCTTC.

The rearrangement joins TRBV2 to TRBJ1-1; maybe TRBD1 (5 bases). This CDR3 is built from 16 residues. V shed 6 bases and J shed 1 base, with 18 bases lying between them. CDR1 is SNHLY, CDR2 FYNNEI, per germline. The CDR3 loop reads CASRAVLGGTNTEAFF. In DNA, the CDR3 is TGTGCCAGCAGAGCTGTGCTCGGGGGGACGAACACTGAAGCTTTCTTT.

In the case of this clonotype: Relative to the germline gene, one junction end is altered; a read error may explain this. The V gene is TRBV27, the J gene TRBJ1-1; tentatively, D is TRBD1 (6 bases). The CDR3 is 13 residues long. CDR1 and CDR2 (germline): MNHEY, SMNVEV (reference sequence). CDR3 residues: CVSSLTGNTEAFF. DNA of the CDR3: TGTGTCAGCAGTTTGACAGGGAACACTGAAGCTTTCTTT.

A word on this clonotype: With a much larger clone just one base away, this may be a read error. Here the CDR3 reads CSARLAGPYNEQYF. In DNA form, the CDR3 reads TGCAGTGCCAGACTAGCGGGGCCCTACAATGAGCAGTACTTC. The chain links TRBV20-1 to TRBJ2-4; 11 nucleotides align to TRBD2. In germline, CDR1 is DFQATT, CDR2 SNEGSKA (reference sequence). This CDR3 has 14 amino acids. Trimming at V came to 6 bases and at J to 13 bases, leaving 14 bases not matched to a gene.

This clonotype was counted at least ten times. V is TRBV7-6 and J is TRBJ2-7; possible D gene TRBD2, 6 bases. CDR3 size: 14 residues. V lost 5 bases to trimming and J lost 2 bases, with 13 bases between them. Germline loops: CDR1 SGHVS, CDR2 FNYEAQ. The CDR3 DNA reads as TGTGCCAGCAGCCTCGGGGGTGCTACCTACGAGCAGTACTTC. Amino acids: CASSLGGATYEQYF.

This sequence joins TRBV7-8 and TRBJ2-1; no firm D call. From germline, CDR1 is SGHVS and CDR2 FQNEAQ. V lost 5 bases, J lost 5 bases, and 10 bases lay in between. The CDR3 runs 13 residues. The CDR3 reads CASSAGRNNEQFF. DNA of the CDR3: TGTGCCAGCAGCGCCGGACGGAACAATGAGCAGTTCTTC.

The V and J genes are TRBV3-1 and TRBJ2-1; 9 bases line up with TRBD1. With 4 bases clipped from V and 9 bases from J, the junction kept 10 bases outside the gene matches. The CDR3 spans 15 residues. Germline V gene sequence: CDR1 LGHDT, CDR2 YNNKEL (reference sequence). The CDR3 DNA is TGTGCCAGCAGCCTCCGGGACAGGGCGTTCTTTGAGCAGTTCTTC. Translating gives CASSLRDRAFFEQFF.

This clonotype occurred a few times. The chain carries TRBV2 and TRBJ2-5; 7 bases are shared with TRBD2. Germline assignment: CDR1 SNHLY and CDR2 FYNNEI. This CDR3 has 14 amino acids. The V gene end was trimmed by 0 bases and the J gene end by 5 bases; junction bases not matched to a gene: 3. The CDR3 region is CASSEAFGRETQYF. Written as DNA, the CDR3 is TGTGCCAGCAGTGAAGCGTTCGGGAGGGAGACCCAGTACTTC. The variable domain in full, completed from reference TRBV2 and TRBJ2-5, reads EPEVTQTPSHQVTQMGQEVILRCVPISNHLYFYWYRQILGQKVEFLVSFYNNEISEKSEIFDDQFSVERPDGSNFTLKIRSTKLEDSAMYFCASSEAFGRETQYFGPGTRLLVL.

There are many counts of this clonotype. The chain uses TRBV13 and TRBJ2-7; D call uncertain. Germline lookup yields CDR1 PRHDT and CDR2 FYEKMQ (reference sequence). The CDR3 loop spans 15 amino acids. V was trimmed by 2 bases and J by 4 bases, leaving 15 bases between them. DNA of the CDR3: TGTGCCAGCAGCTTAAGCAGGCGGACCCCTTACGAGCAGTACTTC. It translates to CASSLSRRTPYEQYF.

This clonotype showed up just a few times. The CDR3 DNA is TGCAGTGCTAGATCTAGCGCCTCCTACAATGAGCAGTTCTTC. As protein: CSARSSASYNEQFF. The chain joins TRBV20-1 to TRBJ2-1; D possibly corresponds to TRBD2 (6 bases). This CDR3 spans 14 amino acids. The V and J ends lost 2 bases and 0 bases respectively, with 8 bases between them. Germline lookup yields CDR1 DFQATT and CDR2 SNEGSKA (reference sequence).

There are a few counts of this clonotype. The J gene is TRBJ1-2, the V gene TRBV18, with TRBD1 matching over 7 bases. The CDR3 runs 14 residues. Germline CDR1 is KGHSH and CDR2 is LQKENI. V was pared by 4 bases and J by 6 bases, with 8 bases of the junction left unmatched. CDR3 DNA sequence: TGTGCCAGCTCACTTTGGACAGGCCCTAATGGCTACACCTTC. Amino acids: CASSLWTGPNGYTF.

The rearrangement links TRBV15 to TRBJ2-3, with TRBD1 as a possible D gene (6 bases). The CDR3 runs 13 residues. V shed 0 bases and J shed 8 bases, with 9 bases lying between them. Germline loops: CDR1 LNHNV, CDR2 YYDKDF (reference sequence). The CDR3 DNA sequence: TGTGCCACCAGCAGAGATAGGGGGAGTACGCAGTATTTT. Its translation is CATSRDRGSTQYF.

Many counts were recorded for this clonotype. The J gene is TRBJ2-5, the V gene TRBV4-2, with D hard to call. V gave up 0 bases and J gave up 5 bases, with 10 bases separating them. Germline lookup yields CDR1 LGHNA and CDR2 YNFKEQ. The CDR3 runs 14 residues. CDR3 amino acids: CASSQEARQETQYF. CDR3 in DNA: TGTGCCAGCAGCCAAGAAGCGAGGCAGGAGACCCAGTACTTC.

In this sample, this clonotype turned up once. A much larger clonotype is one base distant, so this may be a read error. V usage is TRBV20-1 and J usage is TRBJ2-5; 11 bases agree with TRBD2. The assigned J gene may be wrong: the sequence end matches TRBJ2-7 better. The CDR3 covers 17 residues. Per germline, CDR1 DFQATT and CDR2 SNEGSKA (reference sequence). The CDR3: CSARITPGLAADYEQYF. The CDR3 DNA sequence: TGCAGTGCTAGGATAACCCCGGGACTAGCGGCGGACTACGAGCAGTACTTC.

In DNA, the CDR3 is TGTGCCAGCAGTTTTGGCCCCCCAGGGTTCGAGCAGTTCTTC. It encodes CASSFGPPGFEQFF. The V gene is TRBV27, the J gene TRBJ2-1, with D perhaps matching TRBD1 (5 bases). V was shortened by 3 bases and J by 10 bases, with 16 bases between the two germline ends. The V gene's germline CDR1 is MNHEY and CDR2 SMNVEV (reference sequence). The CDR3 loop spans 14 amino acids.

The V and J genes are TRBV4-1 and TRBJ1-1; D is unresolved. The germline V gene has CDR1 MGHRA and CDR2 YSYEKL. Trimming took off 1 base at V and 6 bases at J, with 18 bases between the two ends. The CDR3 runs 16 residues. In DNA form, the CDR3 reads TGCGCCAGCAGCCAAGGCCCTGGACGGGGTCGGTCTGAAGCTTTCTTT. Translation: CASSQGPGRGRSEAFF.

The chain couples TRBV11-2 to TRBJ1-2; TRBD1 agrees at 7 bases. The V and J ends lost 5 bases and 8 bases, in that order; junction bases with no gene match: 23. Looked up from germline, CDR1 is SGHAT and CDR2 is FQNNGV. The CDR3 consists of 18 residues. The CDR3 bases are TGTGCCAGCAGCAATAGCCTGGGACAGTTAGCCGATGGAATGGGCTACACCTTC. Protein sequence: CASSNSLGQLADGMGYTF.

This clonotype was observed a few times. The CDR3 DNA reads TGCAGCGTTGAAGCGACGGGGAGCTCTGGAAACACCATATATTTT. This translates into CSVEATGSSGNTIYF. The chain recombines TRBV29-1 with TRBJ1-3; no definite D call. Trimming stripped 1 base from V and 0 bases from J, with 10 bases between. CDR3 length: 15 residues. From germline, CDR1 is SQVTM and CDR2 ANQGSEA.

This clonotype has a count of ten or more. This chain uses TRBV9 with TRBJ2-7; 10 bases are a match to TRBD1. The CDR3 totals 14 residues. J was trimmed by 5 bases and V by 3 bases; bases with no gene match: 5. Germline lookup yields CDR1 SGDLS and CDR2 YYNGEE. DNA for the CDR3: TGTGCCAGCAGCGCGGACAGGGGGTTCGACGAGCAGTACTTC. This translates into CASSADRGFDEQYF.

The V gene is TRBV9, the J gene TRBJ2-7; perhaps TRBD1 as D (7 bases). The CDR3 totals 12 residues. Germline V gene lookup returns CDR1 SGDLS and CDR2 YYNGEE. V was clipped by 4 bases and J by 7 bases, with 12 bases between them. The CDR3: CASSWDSGEQYF. Written as DNA, the CDR3 is TGTGCCAGCAGCTGGGACAGCGGGGAGCAGTACTTC. Full variable domain (missing parts from reference TRBV9 and TRBJ2-7): DSGVTQTPKHLITATGQRVTLRCSPRSGDLSVYWYQQSLDQGLQFLIQYYNGEERAKGNILERFSAQQFPDLHSELNLSSLELGDSALYFCASSWDSGEQYFGPGTRLTVT.

The chain uses TRBV30 and TRBJ2-2; D is uncertain. Trimming left V 1 base short and J 4 bases short, with 7 bases between. This CDR3 contains 13 residues. CDR1 GTSNPN and CDR2 SVGIG come from the germline V gene (reference sequence). CDR3 DNA sequence: TGTGCCTGGAGTGATACGGGCACCGGGGAGCTGTTTTTT. As protein: CAWSDTGTGELFF.

This clonotype was seen many times. The chain links TRBV9 to TRBJ2-7, with D unclear. CDR1 and CDR2 from the germline V gene are SGDLS and YYNGEE. The CDR3 has 14 amino acids. V lost 2 bases to trimming and J lost 0 bases, with 9 bases between them. CDR3 nucleotides: TGTGCCAGCAGCGTGGACGGTTTCTCCTACGAGCAGTACTTC. Translating gives CASSVDGFSYEQYF.

In its sample, this clonotype was seen many times. The chain joins TRBV6-5 to TRBJ2-5; TRBD1 agrees at 7 bases. This CDR3 is 17 amino acids long. Germline V gene sequence: CDR1 MNHEY, CDR2 SVGAGI. Trimming took 0 bases from V and 11 from J; bases not matched to a gene: 18. The CDR3 DNA reads as TGTGCCAGCAGTTACTCGATTATAGGACAGGCGACGTTGGAGCAGTACTTC. Translation gives CASSYSIIGQATLEQYF.

The CDR3 sequence is CASSLGKGQETQYF. CDR3 in DNA: TGTGCCAGCAGCCTTGGAAAGGGTCAAGAGACCCAGTACTTC. This chain joins TRBV13 and TRBJ2-5; no clear D gene. V was cut by 5 bases and J by 2 bases, with 12 bases left in between. The CDR3 runs 14 residues. Looked up from germline, CDR1 is PRHDT and CDR2 is FYEKMQ (reference sequence).

V is TRBV18 and J is TRBJ2-1, with D maybe TRBD1 (5 bases). V shed 0 bases and J shed 3 bases, with 6 bases lying between them. The germline CDR1 and CDR2 sequences are KGHSH and LQKENI. This CDR3 has 14 residues. DNA for the CDR3: TGTGCCAGCTCACCACCGCAGGGCTACAATGAGCAGTTCTTC. This translates into CASSPPQGYNEQFF.

This clonotype occurred a few times. The chain is built from TRBV5-1 and TRBJ1-2; the D is unclear. With 2 bases removed from V and 4 bases from J, the gap between germline ends came to 12 bases. CDR1 is SGHRS, CDR2 YFSETQ, per germline. The CDR3 has 14 amino acids. The CDR3 spells CASSFGEGSYGYTF. The CDR3, as DNA: TGCGCCAGCAGCTTCGGGGAAGGGAGCTATGGCTACACCTTC.

V gene TRBV12-3 or TRBV12-4 combines with J gene TRBJ2-7; D remains ambiguous. This CDR3 region has 15 residues. V was clipped by 0 bases and J by 2 bases, with 11 bases between them. The CDR3 region has the DNA TGTGCCAGCAGTTTAGCTTCCATGTCAACCTACGAGCAGTACTTC. Encoded protein: CASSLASMSTYEQYF.

V usage is TRBV9 and J usage is TRBJ2-7; the match to TRBD1 covers 10 bases. Gene TRBJ2-5 matches the end of the DNA better, so the J call may be wrong. Germline V gene data show CDR1 as SGDLS and CDR2 as YYNGEE. The CDR3 has 15 amino acids. The CDR3 nucleotides are TGTGCCAGCAGCTCTTTCCGGACAGGGGGGGAGACCCAGTACTTC. Translated: CASSSFRTGGETQYF.

The chain links TRBV29-1 to TRBJ1-6; D might be TRBD1 (6 bases). Germline loops: CDR1 SQVTM, CDR2 ANQGSEA. Trimming shortened V by 7 bases and J by 6 bases, and 13 bases separated the two germline ends. There are 13 residues in the CDR3. CDR3 DNA sequence: TGCAGCGCAGGGACAAGACCTAATTCACCCCTCCACTTT. This sequence encodes CSAGTRPNSPLHF.